The 4 T cell receptor beta chains listed next were all sequenced from one sample in a study of blood T cell repertoires in COVID-19 (dated by TCRdb to the early 2020s). The protocol used for the library was the immunoSEQ multiplex PCR assay. In its TCRdb copy, this immuneACCESS table keeps in-frame sequences only and misses some clones. Where compared with another copy, unresolved V genes explain less than half of these, and the others have no known cause. The sample has about 250,000 clones on record, around 83% of them singletons. The leading ten clones occupy around 8.9% of the sample. The sequenced sample was peripheral blood. The receptors stem from a man older than 75 with acute or convalescent COVID-19.

CDR3 region: CASALGLAGASTDTQYF. The CDR3 DNA sequence: TGTGCTAGTGCCTTAGGACTAGCGGGGGCTAGCACAGATACGCAGTATTTT. The V gene is TRBV12-5, the J gene TRBJ2-3, with 13 positions matching TRBD2. The CDR3 is 17 amino acids. Germline V gene sequence: CDR1 LGHNT, CDR2 FRNRAP. V was pared by 7 bases and J by 0 bases, with 7 bases of the junction left unmatched.

The table lists this clone with a count of one. The chain employs TRBV6-1 and TRBJ1-4; weak D call: TRBD1 (5 bases). The V and J ends lost 3 bases and 4 bases respectively, with 9 bases between them. Germline V gene data show CDR1 as MNHNS and CDR2 as SASEGT. The CDR3 extends over 14 amino acids. CDR3 loop: CASSEGGVNEKLFF. The CDR3 DNA is TGTGCCAGCAGTGAGGGGGGGGTTAATGAAAAACTGTTTTTT.

The gene calls are TRBV5-1 and TRBJ2-3; 7 bases are shared with TRBD2. The length of the CDR3 is 14 residues. The junction had 0 bases not matched to a gene; V was cut back by 0 bases and J by 2 bases. Germline assignment: CDR1 SGHRS and CDR2 YFSETQ. As DNA, the CDR3 is TGCGCCAGCAGCTTGGGACTAGCCACAGATACGCAGTATTTT. Translating it yields CASSLGLATDTQYF.

This rearrangement joins TRBV28 to TRBJ1-3; D perhaps matches TRBD1 (6 bases). V lost 5 bases and J lost 3, with 17 bases in between. Germline V gene data show CDR1 as MDHEN and CDR2 as SYDVKM. This CDR3 has 16 residues. The CDR3 DNA reads as TGTGCCAGCAGTCTAGACGTGGGAGGGGGTGGAAACACCATATATTTT. Translating gives CASSLDVGGGGNTIYF.